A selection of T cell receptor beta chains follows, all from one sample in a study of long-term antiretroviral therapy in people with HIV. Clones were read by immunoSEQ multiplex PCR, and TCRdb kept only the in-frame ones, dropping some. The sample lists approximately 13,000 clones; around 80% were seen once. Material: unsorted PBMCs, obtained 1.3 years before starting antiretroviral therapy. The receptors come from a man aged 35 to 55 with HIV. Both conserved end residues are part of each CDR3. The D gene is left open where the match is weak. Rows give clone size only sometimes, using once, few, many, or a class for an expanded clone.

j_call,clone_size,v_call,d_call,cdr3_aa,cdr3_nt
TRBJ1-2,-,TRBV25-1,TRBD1,CASSEDRAYGYTF,TGTGCCAGCAGTGAGGACAGGGCCTATGGCTACACCTTC
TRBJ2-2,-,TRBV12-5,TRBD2,CASALAGGTGELFF,TGTGCTAGTGCCTTAGCGGGGGGCACCGGGGAGCTGTTTTTT
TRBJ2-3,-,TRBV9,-,CASSVDTDTQYF,TGTGCCAGCAGCGTAGACACAGATACGCAGTATTTT
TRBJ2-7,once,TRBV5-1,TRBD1,CASSRTGTDSYEQYF,TGCGCCAGCAGCCGAACCGGGACAGATTCCTACGAGCAGTACTTC
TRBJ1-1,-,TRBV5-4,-,CASSPPQDMNTEAFF,TGTGCCAGCAGCCCGCCACAGGACATGAACACTGAAGCTTTCTTT
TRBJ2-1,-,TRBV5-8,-,CASSLLGAGASYNEQFF,TGTGCCAGCAGCTTGCTGGGGGCGGGGGCTTCCTACAATGAGCAGTTCTTC
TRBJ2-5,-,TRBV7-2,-,CASSLGGGWETQYF,TGTGCCAGCAGCTTAGGCGGGGGCTGGGAGACCCAGTACTTC
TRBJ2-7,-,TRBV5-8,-,CASSLGDSYYEQYF,TGTGCCAGCAGCTTGGGGGACTCTTACTACGAGCAGTACTTC
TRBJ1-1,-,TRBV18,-,CASSSRRLGFGEAFF,TGTGCCAGCTCATCCCGACGACTGGGTTTCGGGGAAGCTTTCTTT
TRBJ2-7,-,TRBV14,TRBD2,CASSQDRDYYYEQYF,TGTGCCAGCAGCCAAGACCGGGACTACTACTACGAGCAGTACTTC
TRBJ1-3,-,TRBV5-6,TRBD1,CASSSFYLGQGGDGNTIYF,TGTGCCAGCAGCTCCTTTTACCTCGGACAGGGGGGCGACGGAAACACCATATATTTT
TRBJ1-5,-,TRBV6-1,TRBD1,CASRGQRSGNQPQHF,TGTGCCAGCAGGGGACAGAGATCGGGCAATCAGCCCCAGCATTTT
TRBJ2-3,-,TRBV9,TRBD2,CASSPGGGRVDTQYF,TGTGCCAGCAGCCCTGGGGGGGGACGGGTAGATACGCAGTATTTT
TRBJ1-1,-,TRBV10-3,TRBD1,CAISASGQGSAFF,TGTGCCATCAGTGCCTCCGGACAGGGAAGCGCTTTCTTT
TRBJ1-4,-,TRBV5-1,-,CASSLGGNSPNEKLFF,TGCGCCAGCAGCTTGGGAGGGAATAGTCCTAATGAAAAACTGTTTTTT
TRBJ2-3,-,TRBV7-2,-,CASSRPNTYRPDWDTQYF,TGTGCCAGCAGCAGGCCGAACACCTACCGCCCGGACTGGGATACGCAGTATTTT
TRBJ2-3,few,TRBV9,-,CASSVGLLLTDTQYF,TGTGCCAGCAGCGTAGGACTACTCCTCACAGATACGCAGTATTTT
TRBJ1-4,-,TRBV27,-,CASRTGDANEKLFF,TGTGCCAGCAGGACCGGCGACGCTAATGAAAAACTGTTTTTT
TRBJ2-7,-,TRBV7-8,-,CASSTSGTRSSYEQYF,TGTGCCAGCAGCACCTCCGGGACTCGGAGCTCCTACGAGCAGTACTTC
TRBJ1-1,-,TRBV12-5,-,CASGLAIEAFF,TGTGCTAGTGGTTTGGCTATTGAAGCTTTCTTT
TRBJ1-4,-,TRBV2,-,CATGEAAANEKLFF,TGTGCCACCGGTGAGGCCGCAGCAAATGAAAAACTGTTTTTT
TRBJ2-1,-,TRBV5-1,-,CASSPQGWGAGNEQFF,TGCGCCAGCAGCCCCCAAGGGTGGGGGGCGGGGAATGAGCAGTTCTTC
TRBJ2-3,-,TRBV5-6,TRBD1,CASSLVPGQGTDTQYF,TGTGCCAGCAGCTTAGTGCCGGGACAGGGCACAGATACGCAGTATTTT
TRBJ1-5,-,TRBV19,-,CASSIAGNGNQPQHF,TGTGCCAGTAGTATAGCTGGGAACGGCAATCAGCCCCAGCATTTT
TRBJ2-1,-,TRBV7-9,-,CASIHRASYNEQFF,TGTGCCAGCATCCACAGAGCTTCCTACAATGAGCAGTTCTTC
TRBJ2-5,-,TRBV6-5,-,CASSYSSGGAEETQYF,TGTGCCAGCAGTTACTCGAGTGGGGGCGCGGAGGAGACCCAGTACTTC
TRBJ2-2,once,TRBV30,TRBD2,CAWRTASGGGELFF,TGTGCCTGGAGAACCGCTAGCGGGGGCGGGGAGCTGTTTTTT
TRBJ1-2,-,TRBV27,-,CASSLSRTRGYTF,TGTGCCAGCAGTTTATCTCGGACGCGGGGCTACACCTTC
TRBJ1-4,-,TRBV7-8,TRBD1,CASQGGLNEKLFF,TGTGCCAGCCAGGGGGGACTTAATGAAAAACTGTTTTTT
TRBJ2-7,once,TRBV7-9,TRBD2,CASSSGTSVPREQYF,TGTGCCAGCAGCTCCGGGACTAGCGTCCCTCGAGAGCAGTACTTC
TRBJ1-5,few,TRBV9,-,CASSVDGNQPQHF,TGTGCCAGCAGCGTAGACGGCAATCAGCCCCAGCATTTT
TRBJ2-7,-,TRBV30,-,CAWSVRPFLSYEQYF,TGTGCCTGGAGTGTACGTCCCTTCCTATCCTACGAGCAGTACTTC
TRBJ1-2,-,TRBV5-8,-,CASSLGGWYGYTF,TGTGCCAGCAGCTTGGGGGGTTGGTATGGCTACACCTTC
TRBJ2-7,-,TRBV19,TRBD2,CASSKERAGEGSYEQYF,TGTGCCAGTAGTAAAGAGAGGGCGGGGGAAGGGTCCTACGAGCAGTACTTC
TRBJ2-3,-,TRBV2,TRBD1,CASSDTGAMDTQYF,TGTGCCAGCAGTGACACAGGGGCGATGGATACGCAGTATTTT
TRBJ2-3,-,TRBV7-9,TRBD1,CAGGQLSTDTQYF,TGTGCCGGGGGACAGCTAAGCACAGATACGCAGTATTTT
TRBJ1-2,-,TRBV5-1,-,CASSLAEGGTGYTF,TGCGCCAGCAGCTTGGCCGAGGGGGGGACGGGCTACACCTTC
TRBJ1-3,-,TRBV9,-,CASSVNTGRLNTIYF,TGTGCCAGCAGCGTCAATACTGGGAGACTAAACACCATATATTTT
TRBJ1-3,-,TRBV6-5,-,CASTATGGNTIYF,TGTGCCAGCACTGCAACGGGTGGAAACACCATATATTTT